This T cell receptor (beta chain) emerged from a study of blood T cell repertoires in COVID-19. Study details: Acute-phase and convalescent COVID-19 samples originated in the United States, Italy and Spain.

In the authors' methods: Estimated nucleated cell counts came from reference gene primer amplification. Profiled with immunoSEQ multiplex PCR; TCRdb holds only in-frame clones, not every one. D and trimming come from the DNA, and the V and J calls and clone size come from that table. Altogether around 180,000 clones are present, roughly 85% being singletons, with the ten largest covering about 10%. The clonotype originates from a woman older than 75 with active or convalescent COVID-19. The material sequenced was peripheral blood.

The CDR3 protein is CASSTTAGGRADYGYTF. CDR3 DNA sequence: TGTGCCAGTAGTACAACCGCCGGGGGTAGGGCCGACTATGGCTACACCTTC. V is TRBV19 and J is TRBJ1-2; maybe TRBD1 (5 bases). The CDR3 sequence is 17 residues long. CDR1 and CDR2 from the germline V gene are LNHDA and SQIVND (reference sequence). The V gene lost 4 bases and the J gene lost 3 bases, with 21 bases spanning the gap.